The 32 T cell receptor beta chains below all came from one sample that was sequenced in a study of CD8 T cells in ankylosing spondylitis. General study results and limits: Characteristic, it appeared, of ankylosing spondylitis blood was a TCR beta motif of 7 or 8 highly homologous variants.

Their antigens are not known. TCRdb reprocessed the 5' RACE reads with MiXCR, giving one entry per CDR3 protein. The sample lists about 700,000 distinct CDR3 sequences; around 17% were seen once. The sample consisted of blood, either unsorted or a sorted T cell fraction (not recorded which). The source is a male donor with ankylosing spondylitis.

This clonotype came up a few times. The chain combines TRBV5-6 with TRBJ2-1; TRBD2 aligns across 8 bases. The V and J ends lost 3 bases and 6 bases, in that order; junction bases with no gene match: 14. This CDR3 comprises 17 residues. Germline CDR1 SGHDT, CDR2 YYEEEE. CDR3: CASSYDLSGKNFNEQFF. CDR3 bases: TGTGCCAGCAGCTACGACCTTAGCGGGAAAAATTTCAATGAGCAGTTCTTC.

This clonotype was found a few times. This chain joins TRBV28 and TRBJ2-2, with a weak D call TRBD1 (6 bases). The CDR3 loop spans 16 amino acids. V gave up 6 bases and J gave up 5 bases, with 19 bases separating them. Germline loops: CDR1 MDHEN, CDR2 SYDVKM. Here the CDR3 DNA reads TGTGCCAGCAGCCCTCGGACAGAAATACTTACCGGGGAGCTGTTTTTT. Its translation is CASSPRTEILTGELFF. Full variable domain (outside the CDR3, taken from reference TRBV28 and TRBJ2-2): DVKVTQSSRYLVKRTGEKVFLECVQDMDHENMFWYRQDPGLGLRLIYFSYDVKMKEKGDIPEGYSVSREKKERFSLILESASTNQTSMYLCASSPRTEILTGELFFGEGSRLTVL.

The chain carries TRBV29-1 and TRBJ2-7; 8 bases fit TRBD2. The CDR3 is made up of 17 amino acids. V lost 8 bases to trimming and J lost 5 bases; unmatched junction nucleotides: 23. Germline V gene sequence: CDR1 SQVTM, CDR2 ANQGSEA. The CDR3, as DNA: TGCAGCTGCCGAGGAGGCAAGGGAGGACTAGCTCCCGACGAGCAGTACTTC. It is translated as CSCRGGKGGLAPDEQYF.

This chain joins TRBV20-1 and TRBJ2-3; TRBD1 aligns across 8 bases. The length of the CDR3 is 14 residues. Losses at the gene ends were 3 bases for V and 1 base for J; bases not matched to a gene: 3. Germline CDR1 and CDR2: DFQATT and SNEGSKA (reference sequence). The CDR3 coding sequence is TGCAGTGCTAGCGACAGGGGAGGCACAGATACGCAGTATTTT. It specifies CSASDRGGTDTQYF.

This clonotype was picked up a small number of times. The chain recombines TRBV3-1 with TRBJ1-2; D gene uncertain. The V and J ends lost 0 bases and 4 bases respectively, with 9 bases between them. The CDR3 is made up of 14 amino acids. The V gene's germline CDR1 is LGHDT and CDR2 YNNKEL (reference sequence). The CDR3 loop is CASSQDDSRYGYTF. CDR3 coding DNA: TGTGCCAGCAGCCAAGATGACTCCCGCTATGGCTACACCTTC.

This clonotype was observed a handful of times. The CDR3 sequence is CASSNSGSGNEQFF. CDR3 in DNA: TGTGCCAGCAGTAATAGCGGGAGTGGTAATGAGCAGTTCTTC. This sequence joins TRBV12-3 or TRBV12-4 and TRBJ2-1; 9 nucleotides match TRBD2. Trimming cost V 5 bases and J 7 bases; bases outside gene matches: 6. The CDR3 sequence is 14 residues long.

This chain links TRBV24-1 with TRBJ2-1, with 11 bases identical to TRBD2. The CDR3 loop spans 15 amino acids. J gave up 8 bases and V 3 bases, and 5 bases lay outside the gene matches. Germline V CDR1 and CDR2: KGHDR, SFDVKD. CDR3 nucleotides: TGTGCCACCAGTGATGATAGCGGGAGGGGGTATGAGCAGTTCTTC. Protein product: CATSDDSGRGYEQFF.

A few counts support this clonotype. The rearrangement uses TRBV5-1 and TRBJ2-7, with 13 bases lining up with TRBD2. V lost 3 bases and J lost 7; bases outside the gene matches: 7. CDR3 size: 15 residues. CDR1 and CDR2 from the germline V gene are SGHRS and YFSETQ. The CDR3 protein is CASSSGTSGTWEQYF. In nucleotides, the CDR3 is TGCGCCAGCAGCTCCGGGACTAGCGGGACCTGGGAGCAGTACTTC. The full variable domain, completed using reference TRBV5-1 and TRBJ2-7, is KAGVTQTPRYLIKTRGQQVTLSCSPISGHRSVSWYQQTPGQGLQFLFEYFSETQRNKGNFPGRFSGRQFSNSRSEMNVSTLELGDSALYLCASSSGTSGTWEQYFGPGTRLTVT.

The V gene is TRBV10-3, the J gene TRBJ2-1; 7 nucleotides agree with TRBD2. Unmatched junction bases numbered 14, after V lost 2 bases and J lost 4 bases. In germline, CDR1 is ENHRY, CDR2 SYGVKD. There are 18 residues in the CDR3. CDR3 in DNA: TGTGCCATCAGTGAGCCACTGAGAGGGAGCGGGGTATACAATGAGCAGTTCTTC. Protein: CAISEPLRGSGVYNEQFF.

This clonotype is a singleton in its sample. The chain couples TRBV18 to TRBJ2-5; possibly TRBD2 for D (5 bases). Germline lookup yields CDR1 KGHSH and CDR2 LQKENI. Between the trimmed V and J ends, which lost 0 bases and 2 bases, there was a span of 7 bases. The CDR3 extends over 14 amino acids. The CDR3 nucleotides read TGTGCCAGCTCACCACCTGAGCGGCAAGAGACCCAGTACTTC. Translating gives CASSPPERQETQYF.

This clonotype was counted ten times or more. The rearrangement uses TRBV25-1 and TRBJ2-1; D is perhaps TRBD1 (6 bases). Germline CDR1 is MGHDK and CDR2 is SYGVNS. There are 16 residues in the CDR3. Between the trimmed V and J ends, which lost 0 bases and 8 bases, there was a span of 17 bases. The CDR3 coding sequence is TGTGCCAGCAGTGAATATGGGGCAGGGGTTATTGATGAGCAGTTCTTC. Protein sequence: CASSEYGAGVIDEQFF.

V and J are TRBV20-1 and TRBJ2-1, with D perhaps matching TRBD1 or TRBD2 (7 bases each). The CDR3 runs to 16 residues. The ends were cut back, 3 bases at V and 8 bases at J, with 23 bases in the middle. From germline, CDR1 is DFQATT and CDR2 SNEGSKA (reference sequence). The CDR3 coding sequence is TGCAGTGCTAGGATAGGGGGGGCAGGGGGATTCCATGAGCAGTTCTTC. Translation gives CSARIGGAGGFHEQFF.

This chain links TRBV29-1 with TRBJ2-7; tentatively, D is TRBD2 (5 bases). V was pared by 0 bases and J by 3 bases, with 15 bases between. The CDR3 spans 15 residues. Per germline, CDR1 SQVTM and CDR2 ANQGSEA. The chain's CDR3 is CSVEDREGPDYEQYF. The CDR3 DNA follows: TGCAGCGTTGAAGATCGAGAGGGCCCCGACTACGAGCAGTACTTC.

CDR3 in DNA: TGCGCCAGCAGTGGGGCCGGGACAGGGAGTCCCTTTTACGAGCAGTACTTC. This encodes CASSGAGTGSPFYEQYF. The chain has TRBV5-1 and TRBJ2-7; TRBD1 matches 9 bases. V was pared by 5 bases and J by 4 bases, with 16 bases of the junction left unmatched. The germline V gene encodes CDR1 SGHRS and CDR2 YFSETQ. The CDR3 covers 17 residues.

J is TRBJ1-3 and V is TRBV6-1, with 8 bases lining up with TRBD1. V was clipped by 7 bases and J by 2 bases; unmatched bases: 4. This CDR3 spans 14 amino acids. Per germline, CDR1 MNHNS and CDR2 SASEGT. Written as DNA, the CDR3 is TGTGCCAGCACCTTGACAGGGGCTGGAAACACCATATATTTT. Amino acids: CASTLTGAGNTIYF.

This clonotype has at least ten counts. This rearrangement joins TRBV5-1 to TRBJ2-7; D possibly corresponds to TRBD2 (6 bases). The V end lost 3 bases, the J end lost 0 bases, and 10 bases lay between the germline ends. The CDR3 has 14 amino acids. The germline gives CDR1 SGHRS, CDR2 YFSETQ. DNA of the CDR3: TGCGCCAGCAGCTATGGACTAAGCTCCTACGAGCAGTACTTC. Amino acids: CASSYGLSSYEQYF. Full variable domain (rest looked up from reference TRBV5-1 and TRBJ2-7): KAGVTQTPRYLIKTRGQQVTLSCSPISGHRSVSWYQQTPGQGLQFLFEYFSETQRNKGNFPGRFSGRQFSNSRSEMNVSTLELGDSALYLCASSYGLSSYEQYFGPGTRLTVT.

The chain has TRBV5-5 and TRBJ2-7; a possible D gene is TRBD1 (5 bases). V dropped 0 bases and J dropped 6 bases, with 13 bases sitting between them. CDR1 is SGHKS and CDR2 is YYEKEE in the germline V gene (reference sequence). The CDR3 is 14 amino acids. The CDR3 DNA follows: TGTGCCAGCAGCTTGGTAACGGACATCAGCGAGCAGTACTTC. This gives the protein CASSLVTDISEQYF.

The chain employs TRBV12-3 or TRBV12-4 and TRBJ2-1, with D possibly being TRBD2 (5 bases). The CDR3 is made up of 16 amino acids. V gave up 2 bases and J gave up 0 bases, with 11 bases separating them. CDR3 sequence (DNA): TGTGCCAGCAGTTTATTCGGGGAGCGCTCCTACAATGAGCAGTTCTTC. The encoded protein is CASSLFGERSYNEQFF.

CDR3 bases: TGTGCCTCTAGGGGGGACAATAGCAATCAGCCCCAGCATTTT. It translates to CASRGDNSNQPQHF. The V and J genes are TRBV7-9 and TRBJ1-5; tentatively, D is TRBD1 (6 bases). CDR3 length: 14 residues. Germline values: CDR1 SEHNR, CDR2 FQNEAQ (reference sequence). V lost 11 bases to trimming and J lost 0 bases, with 14 bases between them.

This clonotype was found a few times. CDR3 amino acids: CASSFNQWGRYEQYF. CDR3 bases: TGTGCCAGCAGTTTTAATCAGTGGGGGAGGTACGAGCAGTACTTC. The chain has TRBV12-3 or TRBV12-4 and TRBJ2-7; D is possibly TRBD2 (6 bases). The CDR3 is 15 amino acids. V was shortened by 3 bases and J by 4 bases, with 16 bases between the two germline ends.

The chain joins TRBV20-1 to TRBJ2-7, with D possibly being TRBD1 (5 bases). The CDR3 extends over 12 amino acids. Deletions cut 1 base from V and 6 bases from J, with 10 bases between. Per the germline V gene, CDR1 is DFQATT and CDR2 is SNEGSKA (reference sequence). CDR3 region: CSARAGRAEQYF. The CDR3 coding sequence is TGCAGTGCTAGAGCGGGCAGGGCCGAGCAGTACTTC.

The chain's CDR3 is CASSYNTRTLNTEAFF. DNA for the CDR3: TGTGCCAGCAGTTATAATACGCGGACACTTAACACTGAAGCTTTCTTT. The genes are TRBV6-2 or TRBV6-3 and TRBJ1-1; possible D gene TRBD1, 5 bases. The V and J ends lost 3 bases and 2 bases respectively, with 16 bases between them. In germline, CDR1 is MNHEY, CDR2 SVGEGT. CDR3 length equals 16 residues.

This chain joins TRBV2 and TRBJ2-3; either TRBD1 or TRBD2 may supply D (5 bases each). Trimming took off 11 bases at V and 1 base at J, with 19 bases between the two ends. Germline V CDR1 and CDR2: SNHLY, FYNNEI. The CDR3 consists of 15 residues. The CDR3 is CALGTGPRGTDTQYF. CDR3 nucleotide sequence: TGTGCCTTAGGGACGGGACCTAGGGGCACAGATACGCAGTATTTT. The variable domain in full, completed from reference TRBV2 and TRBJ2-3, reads EPEVTQTPSHQVTQMGQEVILRCVPISNHLYFYWYRQILGQKVEFLVSFYNNEISEKSEIFDDQFSVERPDGSNFTLKIRSTKLEDSAMYFCALGTGPRGTDTQYFGPGTRLTVL.

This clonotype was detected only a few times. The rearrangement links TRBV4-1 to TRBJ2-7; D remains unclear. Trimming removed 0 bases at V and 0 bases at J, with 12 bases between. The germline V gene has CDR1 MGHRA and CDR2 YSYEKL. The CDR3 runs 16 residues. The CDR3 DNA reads TGCGCCAGCAGCCAAGATCCCACAGATTACTCCTACGAGCAGTACTTC. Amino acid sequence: CASSQDPTDYSYEQYF.

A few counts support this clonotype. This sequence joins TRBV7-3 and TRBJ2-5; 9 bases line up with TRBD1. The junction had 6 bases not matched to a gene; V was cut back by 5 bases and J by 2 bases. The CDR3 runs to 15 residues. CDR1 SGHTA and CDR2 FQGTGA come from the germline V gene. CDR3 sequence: CASSPGTGTQETQYF. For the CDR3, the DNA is TGTGCCAGCAGCCCCGGGACAGGGACACAAGAGACCCAGTACTTC.

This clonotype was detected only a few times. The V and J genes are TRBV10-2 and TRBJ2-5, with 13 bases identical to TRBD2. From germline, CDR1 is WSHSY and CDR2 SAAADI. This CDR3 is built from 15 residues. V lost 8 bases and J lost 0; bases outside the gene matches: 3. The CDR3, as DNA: TGCGCCAGCTTCGGGACTAGCGGGGACCAAGAGACCCAGTACTTC. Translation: CASFGTSGDQETQYF.

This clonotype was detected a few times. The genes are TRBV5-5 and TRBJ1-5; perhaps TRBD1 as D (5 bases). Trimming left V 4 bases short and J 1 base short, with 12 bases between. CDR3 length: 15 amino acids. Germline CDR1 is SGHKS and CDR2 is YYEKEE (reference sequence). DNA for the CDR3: TGTGCCAGCAGCGGGACGGGATCGAGCAATCAGCCCCAGCATTTT. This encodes CASSGTGSSNQPQHF. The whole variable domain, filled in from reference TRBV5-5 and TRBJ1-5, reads DAGVTQSPTHLIKTRGQQVTLRCSPISGHKSVSWYQQVLGQGPQFIFQYYEKEERGRGNFPDRFSARQFPNYSSELNVNALLLGDSALYLCASSGTGSSNQPQHFGDGTRLSIL.

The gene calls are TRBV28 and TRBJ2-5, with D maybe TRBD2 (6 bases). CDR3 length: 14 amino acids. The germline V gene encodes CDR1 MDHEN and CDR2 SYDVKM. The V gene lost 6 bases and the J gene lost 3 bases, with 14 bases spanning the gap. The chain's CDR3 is CASSRRGGEETQYF. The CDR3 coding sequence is TGTGCCAGCAGCCGCCGGGGCGGGGAAGAGACCCAGTACTTC. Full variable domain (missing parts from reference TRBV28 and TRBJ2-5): DVKVTQSSRYLVKRTGEKVFLECVQDMDHENMFWYRQDPGLGLRLIYFSYDVKMKEKGDIPEGYSVSREKKERFSLILESASTNQTSMYLCASSRRGGEETQYFGPGTRLLVL.

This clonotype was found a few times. The CDR3 DNA sequence: TGTGCCTGGGGAAGACTAGCGGCCTACAATGAGCAGTTCTTC. It specifies CAWGRLAAYNEQFF. The J gene is TRBJ2-1, the V gene TRBV30, with 9 nucleotides matching TRBD2. CDR1 is GTSNPN and CDR2 is SVGIG in the germline V gene (reference sequence). V lost 5 bases, J lost 2 bases, and 4 bases stayed unmatched. This CDR3 contains 14 residues.

The CDR3 DNA follows: TGTGCCAGCAGTGAAGGGGGGGTCCGCACAGATACGCAGTATTTT. Protein: CASSEGGVRTDTQYF. This rearrangement joins TRBV6-1 to TRBJ2-3, with D perhaps matching TRBD2 (6 bases). CDR3 length: 15 amino acids. V shed 1 base and J shed 1 base, with 9 bases lying between them. Per germline, CDR1 MNHNS and CDR2 SASEGT.

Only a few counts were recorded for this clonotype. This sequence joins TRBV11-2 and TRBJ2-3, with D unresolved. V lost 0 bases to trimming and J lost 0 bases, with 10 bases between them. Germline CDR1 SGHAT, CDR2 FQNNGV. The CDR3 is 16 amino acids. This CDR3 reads CASSLDSGYSTDTQYF. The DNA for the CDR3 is TGTGCCAGCAGCTTAGATTCCGGGTACAGCACAGATACGCAGTATTTT.

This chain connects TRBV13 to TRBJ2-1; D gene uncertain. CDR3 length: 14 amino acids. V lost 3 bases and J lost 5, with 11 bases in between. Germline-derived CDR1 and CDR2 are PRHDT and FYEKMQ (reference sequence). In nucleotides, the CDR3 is TGTGCCAGCAGCTTTGAAATGGAAGACAATGAGCAGTTCTTC. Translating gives CASSFEMEDNEQFF.